Each of the 2 T cell receptor beta chains below was sequenced from the same sample in a study of blood T cell repertoires in COVID-19. Libraries were prepared by immunoSEQ multiplex PCR; TCRdb keeps only in-frame clonotypes and omits some of them. The table lists hundreds of thousands of clones, 80% to 90% of them singletons. Sequencing input: PBMCs or T cells enriched from blood (not recorded which). These TCRs come from a man aged 25 to 40 who had recovered from COVID-19.

The CDR3, as DNA: TGCAGCGTTGAAATCGGGCAGGGCACTGAAGCTTTCTTT. This gives the protein CSVEIGQGTEAFF. The rearrangement joins TRBV29-1 to TRBJ1-1; maybe TRBD1 (5 bases). Germline CDR1 SQVTM, CDR2 ANQGSEA. Trimming shortened V by 2 bases and J by 4 bases, and 11 bases separated the two germline ends. This CDR3 has 13 amino acids.

The chain has TRBV3-1 (or the pseudogene TRBV3-2) and TRBJ2-5, with 7 bases that match TRBD1. The V gene's germline CDR1 is LGHDT and CDR2 YNNKEL (reference sequence). The CDR3 length is 15 residues. The J segment lost 2 bases and the V segment lost 3 bases, leaving 6 bases of the junction unmatched. In DNA form, the CDR3 reads TGTGCCAGCAGCCATGCACCGGGACAGCAAGAGACCCAGTACTTC. It specifies CASSHAPGQQETQYF.